This T cell receptor beta chain was sequenced during a study of identical twins. TCRdb called the 5' RACE reads again in MiXCR, with one record for every CDR3 protein. This table has hundreds of thousands of distinct CDR3 sequences, more than 20% appearing once. The CDR3 contains 11 residues. Between the trimmed V and J ends, which lost 3 bases and 11 bases, there was a span of 10 bases. Germline assignment: CDR1 ENHRY and CDR2 SYGVKD. Whole-study findings and limits: Less excess twin sharing appeared in beta out-of-frame sequences. Modeled out-of-frame TCR alpha sharing in monozygotic twins fell below observed levels.

This clonotype was recorded a few times. Its antigen is not known. The data were also submitted as part of a second study, on T cells expressing NK-cell markers. This second study notes: Sorted CD3+CD56+NKG2C+, CD3+CD56+NKG2C- and CD3+CD56-NKG2C+ T-cell subsets were beta-chain profiled. One of eight sequenced donors was HCMV-seronegative; the other seven were seropositive.

The sequenced sample was CD4+ T cells sorted from blood. The chain has TRBV10-3 and TRBJ1-1; D call uncertain. The sequence derives from a woman younger than 30 in good health. Here the CDR3 reads CAISDFLGAFF. The CDR3 nucleotides read TGTGCCATCAGTGACTTCCTGGGCGCTTTCTTT.